A selection of T cell receptor beta chains follows, all from one sample in a study of blood T cell repertoires in COVID-19. Generated by immunoSEQ multiplex PCR, the TCRdb table keeps only in-frame clones and is missing some. The sample lists more than 150,000 clones, over 75% occurring once. Source material: peripheral blood. These receptors were taken from a man aged 50-59 years who had recovered from COVID-19. Both conserved end residues are part of each CDR3. D genes are given only for firm matches. Expanded clones get a size class; other rows say once, few or many, or leave the size out.

clone_size j_call d_call v_call cdr3_aa cdr3_nt
few TRBJ1-2 NA TRBV7-7 CASSLGPGYGYTF TGTGCCAGCAGCCTAGGGCCAGGCTATGGCTACACCTTC
NA TRBJ2-2 NA TRBV25-1 CASSEYYGAGELFF TGTGCCAGCAGTGAATATTACGGGGCCGGGGAGCTGTTTTTT
NA TRBJ1-6 NA TRBV6-5 CASTLQGSNSPLHF TGTGCCAGCACCTTACAGGGTTCAAATTCACCCCTCCACTTT
NA TRBJ2-3 TRBD2 TRBV2 CASRAGLAGEGDTQYF TGTGCCAGCAGGGCCGGACTAGCGGGGGAGGGAGATACGCAGTATTTT
NA TRBJ2-1 TRBD1 TRBV9 CASSASGTAYNEQFF TGTGCCAGCAGCGCCTCCGGGACAGCCTACAATGAGCAGTTCTTC
few TRBJ1-2 NA TRBV7-9 CASSLAMGGNYGYTF TGTGCCAGCAGCTTAGCGATGGGAGGTAACTATGGCTACACCTTC
few TRBJ2-5 TRBD2 TRBV14 CASSWTSGETQYF TGTGCCAGCAGCTGGACTAGCGGAGAGACCCAGTACTTC
NA TRBJ2-3 TRBD2 TRBV9 CASSATSGRNTDTQYF TGTGCCAGCAGCGCCACTAGCGGGAGAAACACAGATACGCAGTATTTT
NA TRBJ2-5 NA TRBV9 CASSPSRSRGETQYF TGTGCCAGCAGCCCCAGTAGGTCTAGGGGGGAGACCCAGTACTTC
NA TRBJ2-1 TRBD2 TRBV27 CASSFQWEIAGGLHNEQFF TGTGCCAGCAGTTTTCAATGGGAGATAGCGGGAGGACTCCACAATGAGCAGTTCTTC
NA TRBJ2-2 TRBD2 TRBV14 CASSQGVDSGHTGELFF TGTGCCAGCAGCCAAGGGGTAGATAGCGGGCACACCGGGGAGCTGTTTTTT
NA TRBJ1-5 NA TRBV6-2/TRBV6-3 CASSGLNGNQPQHF TGTGCCAGCAGTGGGCTCAACGGCAATCAGCCCCAGCATTTT
NA TRBJ2-3 NA TRBV23-1 CAGPWTQYF TGCGCCGGCCCCTGGACGCAGTATTTT
NA TRBJ1-6 NA TRBV19 CASTRSRGEDSPLHF TGTGCCAGTACGCGTAGCAGAGGCGAGGATTCACCCCTCCACTTT
NA TRBJ1-1 TRBD1 TRBV18 CASSPRDSKAFF TGTGCCAGCTCACCCCGGGACAGCAAAGCTTTCTTT
NA TRBJ1-2 TRBD1 TRBV19 CASSADRGRRGYTF TGTGCCAGTAGTGCGGACAGGGGGCGGCGTGGCTACACCTTC
NA TRBJ1-2 NA TRBV19 CASQDGGYGYTF TGTGCCAGTCAGGACGGAGGCTATGGCTACACCTTC
NA TRBJ1-4 NA TRBV5-6 CASTSEQVNEKLFF TGTGCCAGCACCTCCGAACAGGTTAATGAAAAACTGTTTTTT
few TRBJ2-1 TRBD1 TRBV24-1 CATSERQGSGYNEQFF TGTGCCACCAGTGAACGACAGGGGTCGGGCTACAATGAGCAGTTCTTC
once TRBJ1-1 NA TRBV6-5 CASSSSRRGNTEAFF TGTGCCAGCAGTTCCTCTAGGAGGGGGAACACTGAAGCTTTCTTT
NA TRBJ2-1 NA TRBV25-1 CASSESIASEQFF TGTGCCAGCAGTGAATCCATAGCTTCTGAGCAGTTCTTC
once TRBJ2-3 NA TRBV5-1 CASSSGGTLGTDTQYF TGCGCCAGCAGCTCCGGCGGGACTTTGGGCACAGATACGCAGTATTTT
NA TRBJ2-7 NA TRBV27 CASSRILARASYEQYF TGTGCCAGCAGTCGGATTCTAGCGCGCGCCTCCTACGAGCAGTACTTC
NA TRBJ2-3 NA TRBV7-2 CASSLVGATDTQYF TGTGCCAGCAGCTTAGTGGGCGCCACAGATACGCAGTATTTT
NA TRBJ2-1 NA TRBV6-2/TRBV6-3 CASSYSPEGQTISYNEQFF TGTGCCAGCAGTTACTCTCCCGAAGGACAGACGATTTCCTACAATGAGCAGTTCTTC
once TRBJ2-3 TRBD2 TRBV9 CASSVGAGVTDTQYF TGTGCCAGCAGCGTAGGGGCGGGAGTCACAGATACGCAGTATTTT
NA TRBJ1-3 NA TRBV5-1 CASSLEAVSGNTIYF TGCGCCAGCAGCTTGGAGGCGGTCTCTGGAAACACCATATATTTT
NA TRBJ2-7 TRBD2 TRBV5-1 CASSLNAGVSYEQYF TGCGCCAGCAGCTTAAACGCGGGAGTTTCCTACGAGCAGTACTTC
NA TRBJ1-3 TRBD1 TRBV9 CASSVGGQGSGNTIYF TGTGCCAGCAGCGTAGGGGGACAGGGATCTGGAAACACCATATATTTT
NA TRBJ2-1 NA TRBV5-4 CASSILRRATVNEQFF TGTGCCAGCAGCATTCTGCGGAGGGCCACGGTCAATGAGCAGTTCTTC
NA TRBJ2-5 NA TRBV7-2 CASSLFNTGEETQYF TGTGCCAGCAGCTTATTCAATACGGGTGAAGAGACCCAGTACTTC
NA TRBJ2-3 TRBD1 TRBV29-1 CSVQLGQGVGSQYF TGCAGCGTTCAGCTGGGACAGGGGGTGGGGAGCCAGTATTTT
NA TRBJ1-5 NA TRBV19 CASSQAGLQPQHF TGTGCCAGTAGCCAGGCGGGTCTTCAGCCCCAGCATTTT
many TRBJ1-4 NA TRBV5-6 CASSQNQGYSEKLFF TGTGCCAGCAGCCAAAACCAGGGTTATTCTGAAAAACTGTTTTTT
few TRBJ2-2 TRBD2 TRBV7-9 CASSASSGYTGELFF TGTGCCAGCAGCGCCTCTAGCGGATACACCGGGGAGCTGTTTTTT
NA TRBJ2-7 TRBD1 TRBV15 CATRLGQGVYEQYF TGTGCCACCAGGCTTGGACAGGGGGTCTACGAGCAGTACTTC
NA TRBJ1-6 NA TRBV5-1 CASSLVEHSPLHF TGCGCCAGCAGCTTGGTCGAGCATTCACCCCTCCACTTT
NA TRBJ2-3 NA TRBV29-1 CSVVAIPDTQYF TGCAGCGTTGTAGCGATCCCAGATACGCAGTATTTT
NA TRBJ1-6 NA TRBV19 CASRQDGSSYNSPLHF TGTGCCAGTAGACAAGACGGGAGCTCCTATAATTCACCCCTCCACTTT
NA TRBJ2-1 TRBD2 TRBV27 CASSLNPGGGGNEQFF TGTGCCAGCAGTTTAAACCCGGGGGGGGGCGGAAATGAGCAGTTCTTC
NA TRBJ2-1 NA TRBV5-1 CASSLAEGSFLNEQFF TGCGCCAGCAGCTTGGCCGAGGGTAGTTTCTTGAATGAGCAGTTCTTC
NA TRBJ2-1 TRBD1 TRBV5-6 CASSLSPGQPRNEQFF TGTGCCAGCAGCTTGAGTCCGGGACAGCCTAGAAATGAGCAGTTCTTC
NA TRBJ1-2 NA TRBV4-3 CASSQGFTSGYGYTF TGCGCCAGCAGCCAAGGGTTCACGTCGGGGTATGGCTACACCTTC
NA TRBJ1-2 NA TRBV28 CASSFTGTYDGYTF TGTGCCAGCAGTTTTACAGGAACCTATGATGGCTACACCTTC
NA TRBJ1-5 NA TRBV3-1/TRBV3-2 CASSQFTVGGQPQHF TGTGCCAGCAGCCAGTTCACTGTGGGGGGTCAGCCCCAGCATTTT
NA TRBJ2-3 TRBD2 TRBV5-1 CASGLAGEDTQYF TGCGCCAGCGGACTAGCGGGTGAGGATACGCAGTATTTT
once TRBJ2-7 TRBD1 TRBV27 CASSFGTGGSYEQYF TGTGCCAGCAGTTTTGGGACAGGGGGCTCCTACGAGCAGTACTTC
NA TRBJ1-1 NA TRBV5-6 CASSLGRSGEAFF TGTGCCAGCAGCTTGGGCAGGTCTGGTGAAGCTTTCTTT
NA TRBJ2-7 NA TRBV5-1 CASSFGDISYEQYF TGCGCCAGCAGCTTCGGGGACATCTCCTACGAGCAGTACTTC
NA TRBJ1-1 NA TRBV11-2 CASSLRQTEAFF TGTGCCAGCAGCTTGCGTCAAACTGAAGCTTTCTTT
NA TRBJ2-2 NA TRBV11-2 CASSFGGAYTGELFF TGTGCCAGCAGCTTCGGAGGGGCTTACACCGGGGAGCTGTTTTTT
NA TRBJ1-6 NA TRBV5-8 CASTPGGGASSYNSPLHF TGTGCCAGCACCCCGGGCGGGGGGGCGAGCTCCTATAATTCACCCCTCCACTTT
few TRBJ2-5 TRBD2 TRBV28 CASSLGGSTLQETQYF TGTGCCAGCAGTTTGGGCGGGAGTACTCTTCAAGAGACCCAGTACTTC